This T cell receptor beta chain was found in a study of blood T cell repertoires in COVID-19. TCRdb's table, derived via immunoSEQ multiplex PCR, lists solely in-frame clones and lacks some. The table includes 250,000 or so clones, nearly 90% detected once. Germline loops: CDR1 LNHDA, CDR2 SQIVND (reference sequence). CDR3 length equals 16 residues. The ends were cut back, 1 base at V and 1 base at J, with 11 bases in the middle. This clone appeared a single time. The rearrangement uses TRBV19 and TRBJ1-3; D not resolved. The clonotype originates from a woman between 40 and 50 years old who had recovered from COVID-19. The sequenced material came from peripheral blood. CDR3 in DNA: TGTGCCAGTAGTATAGGGGCGGGAGTTTCTGGAAACACCATATATTTT. It translates to CASSIGAGVSGNTIYF.